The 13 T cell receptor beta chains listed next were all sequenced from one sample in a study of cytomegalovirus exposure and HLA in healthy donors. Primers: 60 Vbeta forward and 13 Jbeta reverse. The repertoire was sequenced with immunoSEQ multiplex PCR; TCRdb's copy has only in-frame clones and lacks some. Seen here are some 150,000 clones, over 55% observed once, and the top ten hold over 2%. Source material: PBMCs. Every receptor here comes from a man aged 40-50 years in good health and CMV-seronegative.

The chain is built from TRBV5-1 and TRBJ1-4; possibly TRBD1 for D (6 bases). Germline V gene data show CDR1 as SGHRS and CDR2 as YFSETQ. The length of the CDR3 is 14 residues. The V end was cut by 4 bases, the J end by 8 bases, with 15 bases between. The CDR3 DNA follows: TGCGCCAGCAGCCTCGGGACATCCAGCGAAAAACTGTTTTTT. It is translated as CASSLGTSSEKLFF.

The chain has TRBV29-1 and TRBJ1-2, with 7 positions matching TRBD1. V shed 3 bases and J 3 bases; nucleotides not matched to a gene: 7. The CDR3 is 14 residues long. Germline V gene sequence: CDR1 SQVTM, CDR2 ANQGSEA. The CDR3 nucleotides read TGCAGCGTTGAGCGCCGACAGGGCTACTATGGCTACACCTTC. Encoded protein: CSVERRQGYYGYTF. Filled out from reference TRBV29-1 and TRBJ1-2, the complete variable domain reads SAVISQKPSRDICQRGTSLTIQCQVDSQVTMMFWYRQQPGQSLTLIATANQGSEATYESGFVIDKFPISRPNLTFSTLTVSNMSPEDSSIYLCSVERRQGYYGYTFGSGTRLTVV.

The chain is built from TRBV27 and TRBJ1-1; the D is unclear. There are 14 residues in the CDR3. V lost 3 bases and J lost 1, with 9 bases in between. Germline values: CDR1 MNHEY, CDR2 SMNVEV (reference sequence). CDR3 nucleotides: TGTGCCAGCAGTTTGGGAGCAACGAACACTGAAGCTTTCTTT. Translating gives CASSLGATNTEAFF.

The CDR3 DNA sequence: TGTGCCAGCAGTGAAATGTTAGCGGGAGGGTACGAGCAGTACTTC. This sequence encodes CASSEMLAGGYEQYF. The chain carries TRBV6-1 and TRBJ2-7; 11 nucleotides line up with TRBD2. The CDR3 length is 15 residues. CDR1 and CDR2 from the germline V gene are MNHNS and SASEGT. J lost 4 bases, V lost 2 bases, and 4 bases had no gene match.

The CDR3, as DNA: TGTGCCAGCAGCTTGACAGGGGGTGATTCACCCCTCCACTTT. It encodes CASSLTGGDSPLHF. The rearrangement uses TRBV7-6 and TRBJ1-6; 9 bases agree with TRBD1. V trimming: 3 bases; J trimming: 8 bases; junction bases outside the gene matches: 2. The CDR3 is made up of 14 amino acids. Germline CDR1 reads SGHVS; CDR2 reads FNYEAQ.

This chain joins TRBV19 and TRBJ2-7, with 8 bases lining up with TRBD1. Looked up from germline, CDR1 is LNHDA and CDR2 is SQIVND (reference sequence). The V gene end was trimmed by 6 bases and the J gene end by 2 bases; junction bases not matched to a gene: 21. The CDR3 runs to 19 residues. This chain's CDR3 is CASSGESEETGEGPYEQYF. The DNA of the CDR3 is TGTGCCAGTAGCGGGGAATCGGAAGAGACAGGGGAAGGCCCCTACGAGCAGTACTTC. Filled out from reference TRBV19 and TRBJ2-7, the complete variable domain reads DGGITQSPKYLFRKEGQNVTLSCEQNLNHDAMYWYRQDPGQGLRLIYYSQIVNDFQKGDIAEGYSVSREKKESFPLTVTSAQKNPTAFYLCASSGESEETGEGPYEQYFGPGTRLTVT.

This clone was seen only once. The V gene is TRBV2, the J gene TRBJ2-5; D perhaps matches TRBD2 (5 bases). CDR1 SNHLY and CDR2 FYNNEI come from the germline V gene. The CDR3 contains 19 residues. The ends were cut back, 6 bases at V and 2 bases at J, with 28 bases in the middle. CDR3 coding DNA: TGTGCCAGCAGATCGGTTGGACTTTACCCTTTGATGGGTCAAGAGACCCAGTACTTC. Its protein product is CASRSVGLYPLMGQETQYF.

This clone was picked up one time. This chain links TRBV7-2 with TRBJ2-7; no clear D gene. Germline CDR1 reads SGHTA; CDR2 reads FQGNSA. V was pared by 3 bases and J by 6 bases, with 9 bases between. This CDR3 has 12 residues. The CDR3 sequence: CASSFAQSEQYF. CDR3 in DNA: TGTGCCAGCAGCTTTGCTCAGTCCGAGCAGTACTTC.

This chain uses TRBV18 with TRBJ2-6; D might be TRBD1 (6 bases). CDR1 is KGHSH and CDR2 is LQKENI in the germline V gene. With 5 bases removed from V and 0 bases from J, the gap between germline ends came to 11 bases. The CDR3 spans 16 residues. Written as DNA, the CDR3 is TGTGCCAGCTCATCGACCAGGGGCTCTGGGGCCAACGTCCTGACTTTC. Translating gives CASSSTRGSGANVLTF.

The chain's CDR3 is CASRVGAGSEKLFF. CDR3 in DNA: TGTGCCAGCAGGGTTGGGGCGGGAAGTGAAAAACTGTTTTTT. This chain uses TRBV6-1 with TRBJ1-4, with a weak D call TRBD1 (5 bases). Trimming removed 6 bases at V and 7 bases at J, with 15 bases between. This CDR3 is 14 amino acids long. Germline V gene lookup returns CDR1 MNHNS and CDR2 SASEGT.

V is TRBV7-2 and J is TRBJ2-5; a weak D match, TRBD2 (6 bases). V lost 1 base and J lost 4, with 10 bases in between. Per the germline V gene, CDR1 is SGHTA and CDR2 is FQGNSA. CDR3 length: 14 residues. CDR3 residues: CASSLVEGGETQYF. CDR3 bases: TGTGCCAGCAGCTTAGTGGAGGGTGGAGAGACCCAGTACTTC.

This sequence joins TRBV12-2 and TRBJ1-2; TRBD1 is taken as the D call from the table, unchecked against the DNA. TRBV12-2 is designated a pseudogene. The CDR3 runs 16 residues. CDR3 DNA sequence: TGTGCAAGTCGCTTAGCGTTCGCAGACAGCTTGTATGGCTACACCTTC. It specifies CASRLAFADSLYGYTF.

The CDR3, as DNA: TGTGCCAGCAGCTTGGGGATTGCGGGACCGTCCTACGAGCAGTACTTC. It codes for CASSLGIAGPSYEQYF. The chain links TRBV5-4 to TRBJ2-7; D possibly corresponds to TRBD2 (6 bases). V lost 0 bases, J lost 1 base, and 14 bases lay in between. From germline, CDR1 is SGHNT and CDR2 YYREEE (reference sequence). This CDR3 is built from 16 residues.